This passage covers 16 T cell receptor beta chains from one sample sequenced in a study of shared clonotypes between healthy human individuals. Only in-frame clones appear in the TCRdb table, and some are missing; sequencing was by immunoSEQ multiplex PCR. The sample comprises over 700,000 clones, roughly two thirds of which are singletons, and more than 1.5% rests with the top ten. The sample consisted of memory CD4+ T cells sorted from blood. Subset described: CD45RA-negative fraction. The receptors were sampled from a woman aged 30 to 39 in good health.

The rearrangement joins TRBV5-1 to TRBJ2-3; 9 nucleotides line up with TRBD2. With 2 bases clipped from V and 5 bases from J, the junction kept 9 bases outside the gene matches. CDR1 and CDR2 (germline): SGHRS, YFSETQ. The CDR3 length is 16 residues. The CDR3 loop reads CASSFQGREGRDTQYF. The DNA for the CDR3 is TGCGCCAGCAGCTTCCAAGGGCGGGAGGGCCGAGATACGCAGTATTTT. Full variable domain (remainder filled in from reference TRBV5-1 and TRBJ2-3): KAGVTQTPRYLIKTRGQQVTLSCSPISGHRSVSWYQQTPGQGLQFLFEYFSETQRNKGNFPGRFSGRQFSNSRSEMNVSTLELGDSALYLCASSFQGREGRDTQYFGPGTRLTVL.

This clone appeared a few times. CDR3: CASSDSEDSPLHF. The CDR3 coding sequence is TGCGCCAGCAGCGACAGCGAGGATTCACCCCTCCACTTT. V gene TRBV5-1 combines with J gene TRBJ1-6; a possible D gene is TRBD1 (5 bases). Germline V gives CDR1 SGHRS, CDR2 YFSETQ. V lost 4 bases to trimming and J lost 8 bases, with 10 bases between them. The CDR3 runs to 13 residues. The full variable domain, completed using reference TRBV5-1 and TRBJ1-6, is KAGVTQTPRYLIKTRGQQVTLSCSPISGHRSVSWYQQTPGQGLQFLFEYFSETQRNKGNFPGRFSGRQFSNSRSEMNVSTLELGDSALYLCASSDSEDSPLHFGNGTRLTVT.

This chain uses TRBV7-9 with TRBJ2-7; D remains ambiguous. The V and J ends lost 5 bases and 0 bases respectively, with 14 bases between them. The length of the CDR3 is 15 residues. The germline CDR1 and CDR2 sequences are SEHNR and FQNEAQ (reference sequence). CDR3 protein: CASSIATIGSYEQYF. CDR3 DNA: TGTGCCAGCAGCATCGCGACAATCGGCTCCTACGAGCAGTACTTC.

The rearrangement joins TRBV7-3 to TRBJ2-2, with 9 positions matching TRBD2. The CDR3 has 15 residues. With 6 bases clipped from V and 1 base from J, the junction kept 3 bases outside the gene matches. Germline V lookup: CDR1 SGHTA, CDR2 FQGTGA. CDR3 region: CASSKAGGNTGELFF. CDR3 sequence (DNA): TGTGCCAGCAGTAAAGCGGGAGGGAACACCGGGGAGCTGTTTTTT.

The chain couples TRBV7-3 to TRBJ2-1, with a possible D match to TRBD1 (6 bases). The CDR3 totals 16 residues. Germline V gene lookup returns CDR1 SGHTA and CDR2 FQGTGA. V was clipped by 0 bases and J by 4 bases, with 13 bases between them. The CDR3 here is CASSLTGRGAYNEQFF. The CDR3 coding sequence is TGTGCCAGCAGCTTAACGGGCAGGGGTGCTTACAATGAGCAGTTCTTC.

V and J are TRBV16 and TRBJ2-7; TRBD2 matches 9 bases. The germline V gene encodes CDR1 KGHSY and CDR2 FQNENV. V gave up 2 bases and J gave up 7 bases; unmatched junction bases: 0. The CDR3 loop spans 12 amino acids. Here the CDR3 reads CASSQAGGEQYF. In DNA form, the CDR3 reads TGTGCCAGCAGCCAAGCGGGAGGGGAGCAGTACTTC.

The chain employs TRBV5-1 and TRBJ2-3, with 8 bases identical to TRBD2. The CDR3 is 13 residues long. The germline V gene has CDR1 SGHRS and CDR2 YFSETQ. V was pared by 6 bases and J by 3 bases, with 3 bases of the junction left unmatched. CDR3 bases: TGCGCCAGCACCATAGCGGGAACAGATACGCAGTATTTT. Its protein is CASTIAGTDTQYF.

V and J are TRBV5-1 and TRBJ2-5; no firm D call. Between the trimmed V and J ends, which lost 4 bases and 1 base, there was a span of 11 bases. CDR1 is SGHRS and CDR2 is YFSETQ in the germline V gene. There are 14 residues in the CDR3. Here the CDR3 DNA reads TGCGCCAGCAGCCCCCAGTCAGTCCAAGAGACCCAGTACTTC. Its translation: CASSPQSVQETQYF.

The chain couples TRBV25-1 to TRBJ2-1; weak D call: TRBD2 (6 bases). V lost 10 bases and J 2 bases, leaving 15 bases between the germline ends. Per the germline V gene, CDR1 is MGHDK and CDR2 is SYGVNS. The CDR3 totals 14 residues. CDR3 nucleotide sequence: TGTGCCACCACGAGGGGAGGAGCCTACAATGAGCAGTTCTTC. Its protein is CATTRGGAYNEQFF.

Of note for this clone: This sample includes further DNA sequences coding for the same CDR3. This chain's CDR3 is CASSLGGSNQPQHF. The CDR3 nucleotides are TGTGCCAGCAGTTTAGGCGGGAGTAATCAGCCCCAGCATTTT. The V gene is TRBV28, the J gene TRBJ1-5; D unresolved. This CDR3 region has 14 residues. V gave up 2 bases and J gave up 4 bases, with 9 bases separating them. Germline V gene data show CDR1 as MDHEN and CDR2 as SYDVKM.

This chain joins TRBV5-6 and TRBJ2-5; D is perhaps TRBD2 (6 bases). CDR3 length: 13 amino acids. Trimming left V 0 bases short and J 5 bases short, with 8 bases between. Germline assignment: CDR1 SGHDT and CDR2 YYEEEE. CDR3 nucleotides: TGTGCCAGCAGCTTGGGCAGCGGGGAGACCCAGTACTTC. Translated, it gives CASSLGSGETQYF.

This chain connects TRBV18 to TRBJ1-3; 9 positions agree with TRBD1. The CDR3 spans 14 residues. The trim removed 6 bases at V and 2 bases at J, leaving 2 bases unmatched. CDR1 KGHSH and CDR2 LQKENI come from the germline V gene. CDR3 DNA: TGTGCCAGCTCCCGGGACAGGGCTGGAAACACCATATATTTT. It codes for CASSRDRAGNTIYF.

CDR3 residues: CASSQSPRGHFNSPLHF. CDR3 DNA sequence: TGTGCCAGCAGCCAGTCCCCGAGGGGTCACTTTAATTCACCCCTCCACTTT. This chain connects TRBV4-2 to TRBJ1-6, with D possibly being TRBD1 (5 bases). The V end was cut by 3 bases, the J end by 6 bases, with 18 bases between. This CDR3 contains 17 residues. Germline V lookup: CDR1 LGHNA, CDR2 YNFKEQ.

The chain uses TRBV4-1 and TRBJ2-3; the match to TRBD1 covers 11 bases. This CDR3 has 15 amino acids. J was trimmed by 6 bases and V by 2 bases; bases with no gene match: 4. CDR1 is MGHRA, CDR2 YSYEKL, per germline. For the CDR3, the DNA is TGCGCCAGCAGCCAACGGGGGACAGGGGGTGATACGCAGTATTTT. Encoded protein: CASSQRGTGGDTQYF.

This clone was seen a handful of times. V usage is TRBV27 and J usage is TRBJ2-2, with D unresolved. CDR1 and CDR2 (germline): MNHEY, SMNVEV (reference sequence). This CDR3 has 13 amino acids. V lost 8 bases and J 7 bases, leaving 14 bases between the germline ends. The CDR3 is CASLGRSIGELFF. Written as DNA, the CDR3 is TGTGCCAGCCTTGGGCGGTCTATCGGGGAGCTGTTTTTT.

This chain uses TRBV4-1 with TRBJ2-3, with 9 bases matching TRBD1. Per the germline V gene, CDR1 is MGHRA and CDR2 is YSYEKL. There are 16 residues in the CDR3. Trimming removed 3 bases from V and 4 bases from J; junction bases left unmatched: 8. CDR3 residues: CASSHQPGQGADTQYF. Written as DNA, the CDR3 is TGCGCCAGCAGCCATCAACCGGGACAGGGAGCAGATACGCAGTATTTT.